These 17 T cell receptor beta chains were sequenced from one sample in a study of shared clonotypes between healthy human individuals. TCRdb keeps only in-frame clones here, not all; method: immunoSEQ multiplex PCR. The data contain roughly 2,000,000 clones, approximately 95% of them seen just once; the ten biggest clones take up approximately 1%. Only CD45RO-negative cells positively selected for CCR7 counted as naive CD8 cells, so terminally differentiated effector memory CD45RA+ cells were excluded. The sequenced material came from naive CD8+ T cells sorted from blood. These receptors originate from a man aged 18 to 30 in good health.

This chain connects TRBV7-9 to TRBJ2-1; TRBD2 matches 7 bases. Germline V CDR1 and CDR2: SEHNR, FQNEAQ (reference sequence). V shed 11 bases, J shed 0 bases, and the junction held 13 bases outside the gene matches. CDR3 size: 16 residues. The CDR3 protein is CALSDELASSYNEQFF. DNA for the CDR3: TGTGCCCTCTCAGACGAACTAGCGTCCTCCTACAATGAGCAGTTCTTC.

This chain uses TRBV7-2 with TRBJ2-6; the match to TRBD1 covers 12 bases. This CDR3 is built from 17 residues. The germline V gene encodes CDR1 SGHTA and CDR2 FQGNSA. The V and J ends lost 5 bases and 1 base, in that order; junction bases with no gene match: 3. CDR3 DNA: TGTGCCAGCAGCCGGGACAGGGGGCAATCTGGGGCCAACGTCCTGACTTTC. Translated: CASSRDRGQSGANVLTF.

This clone has only one observation. The J gene is TRBJ1-2, the V gene TRBV5-4; D is ambiguous. Trimming removed 4 bases from V and 0 bases from J, with 16 bases in between. The CDR3 is 16 residues long. Germline CDR1 is SGHNT and CDR2 is YYREEE (reference sequence). The chain's CDR3 is CASSGVLLEANYGYTF. Written as DNA, the CDR3 is TGTGCCAGCAGCGGGGTTTTGTTGGAAGCTAACTATGGCTACACCTTC.

In this sample, this clone turned up once. This rearrangement joins TRBV6-5 to TRBJ1-2; D perhaps matches TRBD1 (6 bases). Germline assignment: CDR1 MNHEY and CDR2 SVGAGI. CDR3 size: 15 residues. Between the trimmed V and J ends, which lost 5 bases and 1 base, there was a span of 14 bases. Written as DNA, the CDR3 is TGTGCCAGCAGTCTACAGGGAGGAGTTAACTATGGCTACACCTTC. Translated, it gives CASSLQGGVNYGYTF.

On this clone itself: Distinct nucleotide sequences in the sample also encode this CDR3. The CDR3 protein is CASSSTSGYNEQFF. The CDR3, as DNA: TGTGCCAGCAGCTCAACTAGCGGATACAATGAGCAGTTCTTC. The V gene is TRBV7-9, the J gene TRBJ2-1; 8 nucleotides agree with TRBD2. Germline V CDR1 and CDR2: SEHNR, FQNEAQ (reference sequence). The length of the CDR3 is 14 residues. Trimming cost V 4 bases and J 4 bases; bases outside gene matches: 3.

The chain joins TRBV30 to TRBJ2-1; 9 bases agree with TRBD1. Looked up from germline, CDR1 is GTSNPN and CDR2 is SVGIG (reference sequence). CDR3 length: 16 amino acids. V shed 1 base, J shed 2 bases, and the junction held 6 bases outside the gene matches. The CDR3 region is CAWSGTGVYPYNEQFF. The CDR3 region has the DNA TGTGCCTGGAGTGGGACAGGGGTTTACCCCTACAATGAGCAGTTCTTC.

This clone was seen once. The V and J genes are TRBV27 and TRBJ2-3, with D uncertain. The V end lost 5 bases, the J end lost 4 bases, and 10 bases lay between the germline ends. The CDR3 totals 13 residues. The germline V gene encodes CDR1 MNHEY and CDR2 SMNVEV (reference sequence). The CDR3 loop reads CASSLPVSDTQYF. As DNA, the CDR3 is TGTGCCAGCAGTCTTCCAGTATCAGATACGCAGTATTTT.

This clone appeared a single time. The identical CDR3 is also encoded by other nucleotide sequences in the sample. This chain uses TRBV11-2 with TRBJ2-2; D gene unclear. CDR1 and CDR2 (germline): SGHAT, FQNNGV. The CDR3 runs 14 residues. V lost 1 base, J lost 0 bases, and 3 bases lay in between. The CDR3 sequence is CASSLGANTGELFF. The CDR3, as DNA: TGTGCCAGCAGCTTAGGAGCGAACACCGGGGAGCTGTTTTTT.

This chain joins TRBV7-9 and TRBJ2-3; 7 positions agree with TRBD2. The CDR3 extends over 17 amino acids. Germline V lookup: CDR1 SEHNR, CDR2 FQNEAQ (reference sequence). After removal of 2 bases from V and 4 bases from J, the junction contained 12 bases not matched to a gene. The CDR3 reads CASSLSGAGASSDTQYF. The CDR3 coding sequence is TGTGCCAGCAGCTTAAGTGGGGCGGGAGCGAGCTCAGATACGCAGTATTTT.

The J gene is TRBJ2-2, the V gene TRBV6-4, with 7 bases fitting TRBD2. The CDR3 is 14 residues long. From germline, CDR1 is MRHNA and CDR2 SNTAGT. Trimming removed 4 bases from V and 9 bases from J; junction bases left unmatched: 8. In DNA form, the CDR3 reads TGTGCCAGCAGTGCCGGGACTAAGTACAGGGAGCTGTTTTTT. As protein: CASSAGTKYRELFF.

Concerning this clone: The sample contains more than one DNA sequence encoding this CDR3. The chain recombines TRBV28 with TRBJ2-7, with a weak D call TRBD2 (6 bases). Germline-derived CDR1 and CDR2 are MDHEN and SYDVKM. The CDR3 runs 12 residues. V was pared by 2 bases and J by 5 bases, with 7 bases between. CDR3: CASSLGGNEQYF. CDR3 DNA: TGTGCCAGCAGTTTAGGGGGGAACGAGCAGTACTTC.

The chain combines TRBV21-1 with TRBJ1-6. TRBV21-1 is a recognized pseudogene. The CDR3 loop spans 17 amino acids. The CDR3 DNA follows: TGTGCCAGCAGCAAAGGGGCGGGGGGCCCGATTAATTCACCCCTCCACTTT. As protein: CASSKGAGGPINSPLHF.

V and J are TRBV14 and TRBJ1-3; D unclear. The V and J ends lost 1 base and 0 bases respectively, with 7 bases between them. The CDR3 contains 15 residues. CDR1 is SGHDN, CDR2 FVKESK, per germline. CDR3 residues: CASSQGWSSGNTIYF. The CDR3 DNA reads as TGTGCCAGCAGCCAAGGGTGGAGCTCTGGAAACACCATATATTTT.

The chain has TRBV15 and TRBJ2-1; D is possibly TRBD1 (5 bases). Deletions cut 3 bases from V and 2 bases from J, with 11 bases between. CDR1 and CDR2 (germline): LNHNV, YYDKDF (reference sequence). The CDR3 has 15 amino acids. In DNA, the CDR3 is TGTGCCACCAGCAGCGCAGGGCCCCCCTACAATGAGCAGTTCTTC. Its protein is CATSSAGPPYNEQFF. The whole variable domain, filled in from reference TRBV15 and TRBJ2-1, reads DAMVIQNPRYQVTQFGKPVTLSCSQTLNHNVMYWYQQKSSQAPKLLFHYYDKDFNNEADTPDNFQSRRPNTSFCFLDIRSPGLGDTAMYLCATSSAGPPYNEQFFGPGTRLTVL.

The V call is TRBV29-1, the J call TRBJ2-6; the D is unclear. This CDR3 has 13 residues. V dropped 5 bases and J dropped 0 bases, with 5 bases sitting between them. CDR1 is SQVTM, CDR2 ANQGSEA, per germline. The CDR3 region is CSVISSGANVLTF. CDR3 DNA: TGCAGCGTTATTAGCTCTGGGGCCAACGTCCTGACTTTC.

The chain carries TRBV9 and TRBJ2-7, with a tentative D call TRBD2 (5 bases). CDR3 length: 12 residues. V shed 0 bases and J shed 6 bases, with 7 bases lying between them. The germline CDR1 and CDR2 sequences are SGDLS and YYNGEE. The CDR3 reads CASSVGESEQYF. CDR3 bases: TGTGCCAGCAGCGTAGGGGAGTCCGAGCAGTACTTC.

The chain couples TRBV13 to TRBJ2-5, with 7 bases lining up with TRBD2. Germline-derived CDR1 and CDR2 are PRHDT and FYEKMQ (reference sequence). Trimming took 0 bases from V and 4 from J; bases not matched to a gene: 11. The CDR3 runs 17 residues. The CDR3 region is CASSLGATGTTGETQYF. As DNA, the CDR3 is TGTGCCAGCAGCTTAGGGGCCACCGGGACTACAGGAGAGACCCAGTACTTC.